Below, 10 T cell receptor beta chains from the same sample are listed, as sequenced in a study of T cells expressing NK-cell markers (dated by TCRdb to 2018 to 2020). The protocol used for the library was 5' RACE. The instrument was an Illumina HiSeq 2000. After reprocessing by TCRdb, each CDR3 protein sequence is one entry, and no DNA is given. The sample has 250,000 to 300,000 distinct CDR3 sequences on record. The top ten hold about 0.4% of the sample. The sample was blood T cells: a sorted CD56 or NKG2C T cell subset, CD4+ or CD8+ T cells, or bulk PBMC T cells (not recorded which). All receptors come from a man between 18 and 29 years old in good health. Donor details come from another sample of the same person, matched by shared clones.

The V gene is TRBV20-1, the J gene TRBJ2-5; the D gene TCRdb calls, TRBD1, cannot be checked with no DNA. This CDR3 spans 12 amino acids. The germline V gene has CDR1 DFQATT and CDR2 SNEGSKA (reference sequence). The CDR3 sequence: CSAAQGGETQYF.

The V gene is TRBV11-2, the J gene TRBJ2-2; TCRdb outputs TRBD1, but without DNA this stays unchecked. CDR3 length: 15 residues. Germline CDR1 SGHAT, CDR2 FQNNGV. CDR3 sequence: CASSSGTGNTGELFF.

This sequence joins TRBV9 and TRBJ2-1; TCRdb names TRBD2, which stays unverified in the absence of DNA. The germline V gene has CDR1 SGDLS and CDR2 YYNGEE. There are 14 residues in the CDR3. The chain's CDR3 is CASSAPGTSREQFF.

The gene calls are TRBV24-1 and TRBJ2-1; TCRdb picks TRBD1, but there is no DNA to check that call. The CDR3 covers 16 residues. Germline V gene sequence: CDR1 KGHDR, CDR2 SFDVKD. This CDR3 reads CATSGRTPGDIYEQFF.

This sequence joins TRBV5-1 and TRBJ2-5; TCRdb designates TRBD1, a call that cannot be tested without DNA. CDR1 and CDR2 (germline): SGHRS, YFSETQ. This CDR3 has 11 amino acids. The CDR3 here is CASAKGETQYF.

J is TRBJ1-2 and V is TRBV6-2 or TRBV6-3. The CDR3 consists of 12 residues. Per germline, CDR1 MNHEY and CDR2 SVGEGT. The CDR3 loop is CASSTTNGGYTF.

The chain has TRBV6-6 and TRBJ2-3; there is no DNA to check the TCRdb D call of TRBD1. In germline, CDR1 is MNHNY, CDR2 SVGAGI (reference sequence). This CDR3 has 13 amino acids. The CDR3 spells CASSRGARDTQYF.

This CDR3 reads CASSLDWLAGGWGETQYF. The rearrangement uses TRBV11-2 and TRBJ2-5; TCRdb outputs TRBD2, but without DNA this stays unchecked. This CDR3 comprises 18 residues. In germline, CDR1 is SGHAT, CDR2 FQNNGV.

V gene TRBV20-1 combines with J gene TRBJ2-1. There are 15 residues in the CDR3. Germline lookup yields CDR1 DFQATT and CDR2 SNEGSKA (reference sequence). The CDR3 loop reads CSAKSQTSPHNEQFF.

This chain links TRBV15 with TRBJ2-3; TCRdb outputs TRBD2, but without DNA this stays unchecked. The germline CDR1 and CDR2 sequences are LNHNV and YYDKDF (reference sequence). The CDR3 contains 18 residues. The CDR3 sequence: CATSRGTSGRPPTDTQYF.